This T cell receptor (beta chain) was retrieved from a study of blood T cell repertoires in COVID-19. Study-wide context: From the United States, Italy and Spain came samples of acute and convalescent COVID-19. PBMCs, B-cell-depleted T cells, or T cells provided the cDNA or gDNA that made up the material.

Trimming pared 6 bases from V and 1 base from J, leaving 7 bases between. The CDR3 extends over 13 amino acids. Germline assignment: CDR1 MDHEN and CDR2 SYDVKM. Study processing details: It was from reference gene primer amplification that nucleated cell counts were estimated. TCRdb keeps only in-frame clones here, not all; method: immunoSEQ multiplex PCR. Clone size and the V and J calls come from that table; the DNA yielded D and trimming. The sample has about 32,000 clones, about 86% seen once. Sequencing used peripheral blood. This chain joins TRBV28 and TRBJ1-5; no clear D gene. The origin of this receptor is a woman older than 75 with active or convalescent COVID-19. CDR3 protein: CASRTESNQPQHF. The CDR3, as DNA: TGTGCCAGCAGAACAGAGAGCAATCAGCCCCAGCATTTT.